This T cell receptor beta chain was recovered during a study of T cell responses to AZD1222 COVID-19 vaccine. Points from the study as a whole: Among vaccine-associated CD4 TCRs, coverage spanned spike, with dominance at 160-218 and 743-854.

V was pared by 3 bases and J by 5 bases, with 16 bases between. The CDR3 runs 15 residues. CDR1 and CDR2 from the germline V gene are KGHSH and LQKENI. The repertoire was sequenced with immunoSEQ multiplex PCR; TCRdb's copy has only in-frame clones and lacks some. The data contain about 150,000 clones, around nine tenths of them singletons. Details on this clone: Its antigen is not identified.

The TCR originated in an adult in good health. This sample comprised peripheral blood, obtained on day 0 of AZD1222 vaccination. The rearrangement uses TRBV18 and TRBJ2-5; perhaps D is TRBD1 or TRBD2 (6 bases each). This CDR3 is CASSPQGRRKETQYF. CDR3 bases: TGTGCCAGCTCACCTCAGGGGAGGCGCAAGGAGACCCAGTACTTC.